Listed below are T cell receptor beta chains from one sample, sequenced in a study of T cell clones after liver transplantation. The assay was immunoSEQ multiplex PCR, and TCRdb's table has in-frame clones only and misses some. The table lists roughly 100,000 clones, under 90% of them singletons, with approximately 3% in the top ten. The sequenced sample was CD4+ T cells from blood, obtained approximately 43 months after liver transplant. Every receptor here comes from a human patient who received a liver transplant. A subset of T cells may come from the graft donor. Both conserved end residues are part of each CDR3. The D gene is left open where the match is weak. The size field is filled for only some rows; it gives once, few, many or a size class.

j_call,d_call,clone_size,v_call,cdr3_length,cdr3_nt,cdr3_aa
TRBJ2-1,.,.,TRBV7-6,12,TGTGCCAGCAGCTTCAGAAACAATGAGCAGTTCTTC,CASSFRNNEQFF
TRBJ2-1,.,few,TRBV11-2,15,TGTGCCAGCAGAGAGCGCCCTAGCCCCCACAATGAGCAGTTCTTC,CASRERPSPHNEQFF
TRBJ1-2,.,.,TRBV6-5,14,TGTGCCAGCAGTTCTGGTCGTTCGGGAGATGGCTACACCTTC,CASSSGRSGDGYTF
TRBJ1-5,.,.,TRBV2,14,TGTGCCAGCAGTGTTCTGGTCAGCAATCAGCCCCAGCATTTT,CASSVLVSNQPQHF
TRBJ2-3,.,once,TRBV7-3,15,TGTGCCAGCAGCTTAGGGGGGCGCCGGGAGAATACGCAGTATTTT,CASSLGGRRENTQYF
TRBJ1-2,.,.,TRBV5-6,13,TGTGCCAGCAGCCCACAGGCAATCTATGGCTACACCTTC,CASSPQAIYGYTF
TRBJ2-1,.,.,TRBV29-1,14,TGCAGCGTTGTGAGGTTGGGCTCCTACAATGAGCAGTTCTTC,CSVVRLGSYNEQFF
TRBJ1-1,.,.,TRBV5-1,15,TGCGCCAGCAGCTTGTCCCCAGGGCTGAACACTGAAGCTTTCTTT,CASSLSPGLNTEAFF
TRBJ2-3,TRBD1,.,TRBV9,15,TGTGCCAGCAGCCGAATGGACAGGGGCACAGATACGCAGTATTTT,CASSRMDRGTDTQYF
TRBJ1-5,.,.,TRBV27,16,TGTGCCAGCAGTTTAAAGCCGGGACATTTCAATCAGCCCCAGCATTTT,CASSLKPGHFNQPQHF
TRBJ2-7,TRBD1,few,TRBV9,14,TGTGCCAGCAGCCCCCGACAGGGAAGCGGCGAGCAGTACTTC,CASSPRQGSGEQYF
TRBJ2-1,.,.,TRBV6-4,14,TGTGCCAGCAGTGACGGTGTCTTTAGGAATGAGCAGTTCTTC,CASSDGVFRNEQFF
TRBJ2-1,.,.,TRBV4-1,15,TGCGCCAGCAGCCAAGAGGGGACACCGGGGAATGAGCAGTTCTTC,CASSQEGTPGNEQFF
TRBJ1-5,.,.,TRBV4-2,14,TGTGCCAGCAGCCAATTCACAGGCAATCAGCCCCAGCATTTT,CASSQFTGNQPQHF
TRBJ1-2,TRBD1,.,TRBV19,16,TGTGCCAGTAGTATAGTTGATCAGGCAGGGGGCTACGGCTACACCTTC,CASSIVDQAGGYGYTF
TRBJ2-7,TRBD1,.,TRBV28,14,TGTGCCAGCAGAGTCGGGACAGCTCCCTACGAGCAGTACTTC,CASRVGTAPYEQYF
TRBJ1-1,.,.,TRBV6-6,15,TGTGCCAGCAGTTACTCCTTGACAGTGAACACTGAAGCTTTCTTT,CASSYSLTVNTEAFF
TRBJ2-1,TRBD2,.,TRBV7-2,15,TGTGCCAGCAGCTTAAGCGGGGGAGAATACAATGAGCAGTTCTTC,CASSLSGGEYNEQFF
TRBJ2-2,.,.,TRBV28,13,TGTGCCAGCAGTTTGACGAACACCGGGGAGCTGTTTTTT,CASSLTNTGELFF
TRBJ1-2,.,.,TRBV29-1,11,TGCAGCGTAGGACATGGGCTTGGCTACACCTTC,CSVGHGLGYTF
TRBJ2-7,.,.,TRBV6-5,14,TGTGCCAGCAGTTACTCGAATCCCTTGGACGAGCAGTACTTC,CASSYSNPLDEQYF
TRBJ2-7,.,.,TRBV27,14,TGTGCCAGCAGTCGGACTCTCCCCTCTGACGAGCAGTACTTC,CASSRTLPSDEQYF
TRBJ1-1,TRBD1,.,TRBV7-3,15,TGTGCCAGCAGCTTAACCGACAGGGGGAACACTGAAGCTTTCTTT,CASSLTDRGNTEAFF
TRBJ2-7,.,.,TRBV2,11,TGTGCCAGCACCCGTGACCACGAGCAGTACTTC,CASTRDHEQYF
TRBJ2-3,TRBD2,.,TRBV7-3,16,TGTGCCAGCAGCTTACCCACTAGCGGGAGGACAGATACGCAGTATTTT,CASSLPTSGRTDTQYF
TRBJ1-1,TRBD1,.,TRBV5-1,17,TGCGCCAGCAGCTTTGGGACAGGGCAAGTCCAGAACACTGAAGCTTTCTTT,CASSFGTGQVQNTEAFF
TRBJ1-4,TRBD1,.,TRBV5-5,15,TGTGCCAGCAGCTTAAACACAGGGGGCGGTGAAAAACTGTTTTTT,CASSLNTGGGEKLFF
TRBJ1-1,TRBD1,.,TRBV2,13,TGTGCCAGCAGGAAGGACAGGGGGACTGAAGCTTTCTTT,CASRKDRGTEAFF